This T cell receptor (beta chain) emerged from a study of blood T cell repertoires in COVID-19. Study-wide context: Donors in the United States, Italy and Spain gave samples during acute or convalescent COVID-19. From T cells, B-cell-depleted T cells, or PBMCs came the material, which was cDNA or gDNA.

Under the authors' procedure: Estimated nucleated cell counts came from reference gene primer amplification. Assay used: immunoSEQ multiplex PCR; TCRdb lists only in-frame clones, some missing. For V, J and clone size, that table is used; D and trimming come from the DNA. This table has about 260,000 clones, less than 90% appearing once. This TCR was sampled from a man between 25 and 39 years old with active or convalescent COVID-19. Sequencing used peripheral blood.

CDR3 nucleotides: TGTGCCAGCAGCCAAGGGACTAGCGGGGGAGGGGCGCAGTATTTT. Its translation: CASSQGTSGGGAQYF. The chain carries TRBV3-1 (or the pseudogene TRBV3-2) and TRBJ2-3; TRBD2 matches 13 bases. CDR1 LGHDT and CDR2 YNNKEL come from the germline V gene (reference sequence). The trim removed 1 base at V and 10 bases at J, leaving 5 bases unmatched. The CDR3 has 15 residues.